The 13 T cell receptor beta chains reported below all come from one sample, sequenced in a study of T cells in localized non-small cell lung cancer. The repertoire was sequenced with immunoSEQ multiplex PCR; TCRdb's copy has only in-frame clones and lacks some. The sample yields some 64,000 clones, under 90% seen once. The sample consisted of peripheral blood, taken before any cancer treatment. Receptors were obtained from a woman aged 40-70 years with stage I lung adenocarcinoma.

This chain links TRBV28 with TRBJ2-2; TRBD2 agrees at 12 bases. V shed 3 bases and J 7 bases; nucleotides not matched to a gene: 3. The CDR3 runs 15 residues. Germline CDR1 reads MDHEN; CDR2 reads SYDVKM. CDR3: CASSLGLAGGGELFF. In DNA form, the CDR3 reads TGTGCCAGCAGTTTGGGACTAGCGGGTGGCGGGGAGCTGTTTTTT.

V is TRBV15 and J is TRBJ2-7; 8 nucleotides line up with TRBD1. With V trimmed by 5 bases and J by 3 bases, 36 bases remained unmatched. The CDR3 contains 24 residues. Germline assignment: CDR1 LNHNV and CDR2 YYDKDF (reference sequence). CDR3 DNA: TGTGCCACCAGCTCCCAATGGGTGGGGACAGGACTACCCGGCCAGGGTAGCGAATACTACGAGCAGTACTTC. Its translation is CATSSQWVGTGLPGQGSEYYEQYF.

The rearrangement links TRBV4-1 to TRBJ1-1, with D hard to call. CDR1 and CDR2 from the germline V gene are MGHRA and YSYEKL. This CDR3 contains 15 residues. V was clipped by 1 base and J by 2 bases, with 11 bases between them. The CDR3 loop reads CASSQGEHRNTEAFF. Written as DNA, the CDR3 is TGCGCCAGCAGCCAAGGAGAACACCGTAACACTGAAGCTTTCTTT.

V usage is TRBV7-3 and J usage is TRBJ2-3; TRBD2 matches at 8 bases. Germline V lookup: CDR1 SGHTA, CDR2 FQGTGA. After removal of 1 base from V and 0 bases from J, the junction contained 6 bases not matched to a gene. This CDR3 is built from 17 residues. For the CDR3, the DNA is TGTGCCAGCAGCTTAAGCGGGAGGTATACTAGCACAGATACGCAGTATTTT. As protein: CASSLSGRYTSTDTQYF.

The chain employs TRBV9 and TRBJ2-3; 7 bases fit TRBD2. This CDR3 is 20 amino acids long. The V gene end was trimmed by 4 bases and the J gene end by 2 bases; junction bases not matched to a gene: 22. The germline V gene has CDR1 SGDLS and CDR2 YYNGEE. CDR3 nucleotide sequence: TGTGCCAGCAGCCCACAACCGAGCGGGGCAATGGCCCACGCCACAGATACGCAGTATTTT. Protein sequence: CASSPQPSGAMAHATDTQYF.

This chain links TRBV9 with TRBJ2-2; a weak D match, TRBD1 (5 bases). CDR1 SGDLS and CDR2 YYNGEE come from the germline V gene. The V end was cut by 0 bases, the J end by 6 bases, with 15 bases between. CDR3 length equals 16 residues. The CDR3 sequence: CASSVDVGVGAGELFF. The CDR3 coding sequence is TGTGCCAGCAGCGTAGATGTAGGGGTTGGAGCCGGGGAGCTGTTTTTT.

The V and J genes are TRBV27 and TRBJ2-5; tentatively, D is TRBD2 (6 bases). This CDR3 contains 13 residues. V was pared by 3 bases and J by 6 bases, with 11 bases between. CDR1 is MNHEY and CDR2 is SMNVEV in the germline V gene (reference sequence). CDR3 loop: CASSFSGAQTQYF. For the CDR3, the DNA is TGTGCCAGCAGTTTTTCGGGAGCCCAGACCCAGTACTTC.

The V call is TRBV7-2, the J call TRBJ2-1; D is undetermined. In germline, CDR1 is SGHTA, CDR2 FQGNSA. The CDR3 totals 14 residues. V gave up 1 base and J gave up 8 bases, with 12 bases separating them. The CDR3 protein is CASSLVIGYDEQFF. The CDR3 coding sequence is TGTGCCAGCAGCTTAGTAATAGGGTACGATGAGCAGTTCTTC. Filled out from reference TRBV7-2 and TRBJ2-1, the complete variable domain reads GAGVSQSPSNKVTEKGKDVELRCDPISGHTALYWYRQSLGQGLEFLIYFQGNSAPDKSGLPSDRFSAERTGGSVSTLTIQRTQQEDSAVYLCASSLVIGYDEQFFGPGTRLTVL.

This clone showed up just a few times. The chain combines TRBV5-6 with TRBJ1-5; D is undetermined. The V gene lost 0 bases and the J gene lost 0 bases, with 7 bases spanning the gap. CDR3 length: 15 residues. Germline CDR1 reads SGHDT; CDR2 reads YYEEEE. Written as DNA, the CDR3 is TGTGCCAGCAGCTTGGCGTCTTATAGCAATCAGCCCCAGCATTTT. Its translation: CASSLASYSNQPQHF.

The J gene is TRBJ2-5, the V gene TRBV2; perhaps TRBD1 as D (5 bases). Trimming removed 7 bases at V and 4 bases at J, with 10 bases between. CDR1 is SNHLY, CDR2 FYNNEI, per germline. The CDR3 extends over 12 amino acids. The CDR3 bases are TGTGCCAGCATTCGACAGTTAGAGACCCAGTACTTC. Its translation is CASIRQLETQYF.

The chain links TRBV5-4 to TRBJ2-2; TRBD1 might be the D (6 bases). Trimming took off 0 bases at V and 1 base at J, with 10 bases between the two ends. Germline V lookup: CDR1 SGHNT, CDR2 YYREEE (reference sequence). The CDR3 is 16 amino acids. CDR3 bases: TGTGCCAGCAGCTTGGTTACAGGGATGAACACCGGGGAGCTGTTTTTT. Its protein product is CASSLVTGMNTGELFF.

The V gene is TRBV14, the J gene TRBJ2-3; a possible D gene is TRBD2 (6 bases). CDR1 is SGHDN and CDR2 is FVKESK in the germline V gene. V was clipped by 6 bases and J by 0 bases, with 10 bases between them. CDR3 size: 14 residues. The DNA for the CDR3 is TGTGCCAGCAGTATGGGACTCAGCACAGATACGCAGTATTTT. Translation: CASSMGLSTDTQYF. The complete variable domain, with remaining parts taken from reference TRBV14 and TRBJ2-3, reads EAGVTQFPSHSVIEKGQTVTLRCDPISGHDNLYWYRRVMGKEIKFLLHFVKESKQDESGMPNNRFLAERTGGTYSTLKVQPAELEDSGVYFCASSMGLSTDTQYFGPGTRLTVL.

The V call is TRBV6-5, the J call TRBJ1-1; D gene uncertain. V lost 6 bases and J lost 4, with 15 bases in between. Germline CDR1 is MNHEY and CDR2 is SVGAGI. The CDR3 has 14 amino acids. CDR3 sequence: CASSPSLIVTEAFF. The CDR3 nucleotides read TGTGCCAGCAGCCCCTCCTTGATCGTCACTGAAGCTTTCTTT.